Listed below are T cell receptor beta chains from one sample, sequenced in a study of OX40 agonist ivuxolimab in advanced cancers. TCRdb's copy holds only in-frame clones and misses some; the assay was immunoSEQ multiplex PCR. The sample records roughly 60,000 clones, about 89% being singletons. The source material was CD4+ or CD8+ T cells sorted from blood, sampled in a trial of the OX40 agonist ivuxolimab. Receptor source: an adult with an advanced solid tumor such as melanoma, head and neck, liver or kidney cancer. The CDR3 runs from the conserved cysteine through the conserved F or W. The order of the fields is CDR3 length, D gene, V gene, J gene, clone size, CDR3 protein, CDR3 DNA. The D gene is left open where the match is weak. A clone size is listed for some rows: how often the clone was seen (once, few, many), or a class if it is expanded.

>13|-|TRBV30|TRBJ1-3|-
CACTFSFGNTIYF
TGTGCCTGTACCTTCAGTTTTGGAAACACCATATATTTT
>17|TRBD1|TRBV28|TRBJ1-2|-
CASSSPQLTGTNYGYTF
TGTGCCAGCAGTTCTCCCCAACTGACAGGGACCAACTATGGCTACACCTTC
>13|-|TRBV21-1|TRBJ2-3|-
CASSKIRPDTQYF
TGTGCCAGCAGCAAAATACGACCAGATACGCAGTATTTT
>12|TRBD1|TRBV28|TRBJ1-2|few
CASSRTGGIYTF
TGTGCCAGCAGCCGGACAGGGGGGATCTACACCTTC
>17|-|TRBV4-3|TRBJ1-2|-
CASSQDAGTPVGGGYTF
TGCGCCAGCAGCCAAGACGCCGGCACACCGGTCGGTGGTGGCTACACCTTC
>15|-|TRBV5-4|TRBJ2-6|-
CASSATYSGANVLTF
TGTGCCAGCAGCGCCACATACTCTGGGGCCAACGTCCTGACTTTC
>13|-|TRBV10-3|TRBJ2-2|few
CAISEGGTGELFF
TGTGCCATCAGTGAGGGCGGCACCGGGGAGCTGTTTTTT
>14|-|TRBV15|TRBJ1-1|-
CATRSPPENTEAFF
TGTGCCACCAGAAGTCCTCCAGAAAACACTGAAGCTTTCTTT
>13|TRBD2|TRBV6-5|TRBJ2-1|-
CASSYSIAGGRFF
TGTGCCAGCAGTTACTCGATAGCGGGGGGGAGGTTCTTC
>15|-|TRBV18|TRBJ2-3|-
CASSPQDPSTDTQYF
TGTGCCAGCTCACCACAGGACCCTAGCACAGATACGCAGTATTTT
>14|-|TRBV5-5|TRBJ1-1|-
CASSRGLQNTEAFF
TGTGCCAGCAGCAGGGGACTCCAGAACACTGAAGCTTTCTTT
>13|TRBD1|TRBV11-2|TRBJ2-7|-
CASSLGDSYEQYF
TGTGCCAGCAGCTTAGGGGACAGCTACGAGCAGTACTTC
>12|-|TRBV25-1|TRBJ1-1|-
CASSGPYTEAFF
TGTGCCAGCAGTGGGCCATACACTGAAGCTTTCTTT
>16|-|TRBV5-6|TRBJ2-2|-
CASSLNGGDYTGELFF
TGTGCCAGCAGCTTGAATGGCGGGGATTACACCGGGGAGCTGTTTTTT
>15|-|TRBV2|TRBJ2-7|-
CASSEEVTESYEQYF
TGTGCCAGCAGTGAAGAGGTTACGGAATCCTACGAGCAGTACTTC
>15|-|TRBV5-1|TRBJ1-3|once
CASSLSGFGGNTIYF
TGCGCCAGCAGCTTATCAGGGTTCGGGGGAAACACCATATATTTT
>15|-|TRBV6-5|TRBJ1-1|-
CASKRGPNENTEAFF
TGTGCCAGCAAAAGGGGCCCCAACGAGAACACTGAAGCTTTCTTT
>11|-|TRBV30|TRBJ2-7|-
CAWSLGGEQYF
TGTGCCTGGAGTCTTGGTGGCGAGCAGTACTTC
>15|-|TRBV7-9|TRBJ1-1|-
CASSLATGARTEAFF
TGTGCCAGCAGCTTAGCAACGGGGGCTAGGACTGAAGCTTTCTTT
>16|-|TRBV11-3|TRBJ2-2|-
CASSLRTGANTGELFF
TGTGCCAGCAGCTTAAGAACCGGAGCCAACACCGGGGAGCTGTTTTTT
>13|-|TRBV7-3|TRBJ2-3|-
CASSPTGTDTQYF
TGTGCCAGCAGCCCAACAGGTACAGATACGCAGTATTTT
>15|TRBD2|TRBV7-2|TRBJ2-1|once
CASRHSGGAGNEQFF
TGTGCCAGCAGACACAGCGGGGGGGCAGGGAATGAGCAGTTCTTC
>14|-|TRBV6-5|TRBJ1-2|-
CASSSRDANYGYTF
TGTGCCAGCAGTTCCAGGGATGCCAACTATGGCTACACCTTC
>16|TRBD2|TRBV7-9|TRBJ2-1|-
CASSAGTSVLYNEQFF
TGTGCCAGCAGCGCCGGGACTAGCGTTTTATACAATGAGCAGTTCTTC
>15|-|TRBV7-8|TRBJ2-2|-
CASSLEGGYTGELFF
TGTGCCAGCAGCTTAGAAGGGGGGTACACCGGGGAGCTGTTTTTT
>17|TRBD1|TRBV28|TRBJ2-6|-
CASSSPGTGSGANVLTF
TGTGCCAGCAGCAGTCCCGGGACAGGCTCTGGGGCCAACGTCCTGACTTTC
>14|-|TRBV6-6|TRBJ1-5|-
CATDNIQGRQPQHF
TGTGCCACCGACAATATACAGGGTAGACAGCCCCAGCATTTT
>13|-|TRBV9|TRBJ1-3|-
CASRGTSGNTIYF
TGTGCCAGCAGGGGGACGTCTGGAAACACCATATATTTT
>14|-|TRBV11-2|TRBJ1-6|-
CASSLAQGDSPLHF
TGTGCCAGCAGCTTAGCACAGGGAGATTCACCCCTCCACTTT
>15|-|TRBV28|TRBJ2-1|-
CASSPGTGSYNEQFF
TGTGCCAGCAGTCCCGGGACGGGTTCCTACAATGAGCAGTTCTTC
>15|-|TRBV6-5|TRBJ2-7|once
CASSYTGGPTYEQYF
TGTGCCAGCAGTTATACAGGTGGGCCAACCTACGAGCAGTACTTC
>13|TRBD2|TRBV6-5|TRBJ2-3|-
CASTSGRRDTQYF
TGTGCCAGCACTAGCGGGAGACGGGATACGCAGTATTTT
>15|TRBD1|TRBV7-9|TRBJ1-6|-
CASSPGTVYNSPLHF
TGTGCCAGCAGCCCCGGGACAGTCTATAATTCACCCCTCCACTTT
>16|TRBD2|TRBV18|TRBJ2-1|-
CASSPPPSGGANEQFF
TGTGCCAGCTCACCACCCCCTAGCGGGGGGGCTAATGAGCAGTTCTTC
>13|-|TRBV28|TRBJ1-3|-
CASSFGQRYTIYF
TGTGCCAGCAGTTTTGGACAGCGGTACACCATATATTTT
>14|-|TRBV28|TRBJ2-7|few
CASSLGGEYYEQYF
TGTGCCAGCAGTTTAGGAGGGGAGTACTACGAGCAGTACTTC
>18|TRBD1|TRBV11-2|TRBJ1-3|-
CASRRDSQTFFSGNTVYF
TGTGCCAGCAGGAGGGACAGTCAGACTTTCTTCTCTGGAAACACCGTATATTTT
>15|-|TRBV27|TRBJ2-7|-
CASSQRGDKNYEQYF
TGTGCCAGCAGTCAGAGGGGGGACAAGAACTACGAGCAGTACTTC
>14|-|TRBV2|TRBJ2-2|once
CASKPGQNTGELFF
TGTGCCAGCAAACCGGGACAGAACACCGGGGAGCTGTTTTTT